The clone carrying this T cell receptor (beta chain) was counted many times. Its antigen is as yet unknown. Sequencing ends 3 residues short of the CDR3 end; the germline J gene provides the rest. Germline V CDR1 and CDR2: SGHTA, FQGNSA. The CDR3 has 15 amino acids. V lost 7 bases and J lost 0, with 13 bases in between. Sequencing used immunoSEQ multiplex PCR; TCRdb keeps in-frame clones, though not all of them. The table lists 35,000 or so clones, no singletons, with 2.5% to 3% in the top ten. The data stem from a study of T cell clonality in common variable immunodeficiency. General study findings and limits: Fewer TCRbeta clones were shared among CVID subjects than controls. In common variable immunodeficiency, TCR beta chains reportedly carried fewer deletions and N-nucleotide insertions. Patient heterogeneity in the CVID cohort limited correlations between repertoire features and clinical complications.

Caucasian heritage predominated among both patients and controls. The sample taken for sequencing was peripheral blood mononuclear cells. This TCR was sampled from a person aged 18 to 75 in good health. The chain combines TRBV7-2 with TRBJ1-5; D perhaps matches TRBD1 (6 bases). The DNA read from the CDR3 is TGTGCCAGCAAAATATCAGGGGATAGCAATCAGCCC. Its translation: CASKISGDSNQP. The whole CDR3 protein is CASKISGDSNQPQHF.